This record looks at one TCR beta chain sequence and its context. Its antigen target is currently unknown. The sample holds no much larger clone one base away, and base qualities are not on file. At the junction V is shortened by 3 bases and J by 0 bases, with 15 bases in between. From a lookup of the germline V gene (reference sequence), CDR1 and CDR2 are LNHDA and SQIVND. Including cysteine and phenylalanine, the CDR3 has 17 amino acids. Just the 51-base CDR3 DNA is kept, in frame starting at base 1. The data were taken from a study of T cell responses to AZD1222 COVID-19 vaccine (dated by TCRdb to about 2021). Context from the whole study: Because spike-specific TCR depth and breadth did not differ between the two schedules, AZD1222 recipients who got a second dose at roughly 4 weeks were pooled with those who got a second dose at roughly 12 weeks. Trial participants were enrolled into age subgroups of 18-55, 56-69 and 70-plus years, which contained roughly 140, 27 and 60 TCR-sequenced participants, respectively. A total of just over 230 trial participants underwent TCR sequencing, of whom nearly 210 had received two doses of AZD1222 and roughly 26 had received two doses of the MenACWY control vaccine.

The research as a whole found: No day 14 peak-response samples were available, so repertoires were characterized only after the peak T cell response. Only six AZD1222 recipients were SARS-CoV-2 seropositive at baseline, limiting conclusions about previously exposed vaccinees. In the small 56-69-year group, the increase in depth fell short of significance, most likely because of low power. Reportedly, close to half of the unique spike-specific TCRs recognized epitopes lying outside the regions that are mutated in the B.1.351 and B.1.1.7 variants. After two AZD1222 doses, both the breadth and the depth of spike-specific TCRs were significantly higher than at day 0 and than in MenACWY recipients. Participants were mostly white British and included more females than males, and it was suggested by the authors that clonal diversity may have been underestimated. Vaccine-associated CD4 TCRs spanned the whole spike protein, with dominant responses in regions 160-218 and 743-854.

In the paper's terms, the time point label means: baseline before first vaccination. Samples from vaccinated people were obtained from the UK trials COV001 and COV002, which included a single-blind randomized controlled phase 2/3 trial of AZD1222 (ChAdOx1 nCoV-19) in healthy adults. For TCRbeta chain sequencing, PBMC samples from trial participants were taken at day 0 and at day 28 after the second dose. The CDR3 regions of human TCRbeta chains were analyzed by immunosequencing. Concerning the study's data processing: Repertoire TCRs were checked for matches against a reference library of SARS-CoV-2-specific TCRs that had been generated using the MIRA antigen-specificity platform. Breadth was defined as the fraction of unique TCRs that were SARS-CoV-2-associated. Depth was defined as the fraction of total T cells that were SARS-CoV-2-associated. Using the MIRA data, every spike-specific TCR was mapped to the spike region that the TCR reacted to and assigned to either a CD4 or a CD8 class. Log10-transformed breadth and depth values were compared by one-way ANOVA with Sidak's multiple comparisons tests. TCRdb holds this immuneACCESS table with in-frame rearrangements only. Some clones are missing; in checked studies, unresolved V genes explain under half, and the rest has no known cause. V and J calls and clone size are given by that table; D and trimming were obtained from the DNA. The sample table shows about 110,000 clones, and 65% to 85% are seen once. The top ten clonotypes cover around a tenth of the sample.

Here the sequenced sample was peripheral blood, taken on day 0 of AZD1222 vaccination. Here the chain combines TRBV19 and TRBJ1-5; a tentative D call is TRBD1 (6 bases match). The origin of this receptor is an adult in good health. The base sequence is TGTGCCAGTAGTATCCGGGACATAGGTTATAGCAATCAGCCCCAGCATTTT. Its product reads: CASSIRDIGYSNQPQHF.